A selection of T cell receptor beta chains follows, all from one sample in a study of blood T cell repertoires in COVID-19. Here immunoSEQ multiplex PCR was the method, and the copy in TCRdb shows in-frame clones only, minus some. The data hold over 200,000 clones, with approximately 79% observed a single time. Sequenced: peripheral blood. The source is a human donor in a cohort sampled during active COVID-19. Each CDR3 is given with its conserved first and last residue. The D gene is left open where the match is weak. Rows may omit the clone size; those that give it use once, few, many or a size class.

d_gene: NA; v_gene: TRBV5-1; j_gene: TRBJ2-7; abundance: NA; CDR3nt: TGCGCCAGCAGCCCGTCGGGGAACGAGCAGTACTTC; CDR3aa: CASSPSGNEQYF
d_gene: TRBD1; v_gene: TRBV6-5; j_gene: TRBJ1-6; abundance: NA; CDR3nt: TGTGCCAGCAGACCGGGACAGAGGACTTCACCCCTCCACTTT; CDR3aa: CASRPGQRTSPLHF
d_gene: TRBD1; v_gene: TRBV6-2/TRBV6-3; j_gene: TRBJ1-5; abundance: NA; CDR3nt: TGTGCCAGCAGTTACCGAACGGGACAGGTAGTTTATAGCAATCAGCCCCAGCATTTT; CDR3aa: CASSYRTGQVVYSNQPQHF
d_gene: NA; v_gene: TRBV18; j_gene: TRBJ1-2; abundance: NA; CDR3nt: TGTGCCAGCTCACCACGACAGGACTATGGCTACACCTTC; CDR3aa: CASSPRQDYGYTF
d_gene: TRBD1; v_gene: TRBV29-1; j_gene: TRBJ1-3; abundance: NA; CDR3nt: TGCAGCGGGAGGACAGGGACCGGAAACACCATATATTTT; CDR3aa: CSGRTGTGNTIYF
d_gene: NA; v_gene: TRBV4-3; j_gene: TRBJ1-4; abundance: NA; CDR3nt: TGCGCCAGCAGCCAAGTTGACATCGCAACTAATGAAAAACTGTTTTTT; CDR3aa: CASSQVDIATNEKLFF
d_gene: TRBD2; v_gene: TRBV7-3; j_gene: TRBJ2-7; abundance: few; CDR3nt: TGTGCCAGCAGCCGGGGACTAGCGGGAGGCGAGCAGTACTTC; CDR3aa: CASSRGLAGGEQYF
d_gene: TRBD1; v_gene: TRBV2; j_gene: TRBJ2-7; abundance: few; CDR3nt: TGTGCCAGCAGGTGGGACAGGAGCTCCTACGAGCAGTACTTC; CDR3aa: CASRWDRSSYEQYF
d_gene: TRBD1; v_gene: TRBV27; j_gene: TRBJ1-4; abundance: NA; CDR3nt: TGTGCCAGCAGTTCCGGGACAGGGTTGGAAAAACTGTTTTTT; CDR3aa: CASSSGTGLEKLFF
d_gene: TRBD2; v_gene: TRBV7-3; j_gene: TRBJ2-1; abundance: NA; CDR3nt: TGTGCCAGCAGCCCGCAGCGCGGAAGCGGGAGGAACAATGAGCAGTTCTTC; CDR3aa: CASSPQRGSGRNNEQFF
d_gene: NA; v_gene: TRBV7-8; j_gene: TRBJ1-1; abundance: NA; CDR3nt: TGTGCCAGCAGCTTGGGGGGGGGAGGACAAAACACTGAAGCTTTCTTT; CDR3aa: CASSLGGGGQNTEAFF
d_gene: TRBD1; v_gene: TRBV25-1; j_gene: TRBJ1-1; abundance: NA; CDR3nt: TGTGCCAGCAGTAAGACAGGGGGCCCGAACACTGAAGCTTTCTTT; CDR3aa: CASSKTGGPNTEAFF
d_gene: NA; v_gene: TRBV24-1; j_gene: TRBJ2-7; abundance: NA; CDR3nt: TGTGCCACCAGTGGGGACACCTACGAGCAGTACTTC; CDR3aa: CATSGDTYEQYF
d_gene: NA; v_gene: TRBV28; j_gene: TRBJ2-7; abundance: NA; CDR3nt: TGTGCCAGCACCGACTTTAGGGGCGCCGGGGAGCAGTACTTC; CDR3aa: CASTDFRGAGEQYF
d_gene: TRBD2; v_gene: TRBV7-2; j_gene: TRBJ2-7; abundance: NA; CDR3nt: TGTGCCAGCAGCCCCGGGAGCGGGAACCCCTACGAGCAGTACTTC; CDR3aa: CASSPGSGNPYEQYF
d_gene: NA; v_gene: TRBV5-1; j_gene: TRBJ1-2; abundance: NA; CDR3nt: TGCGCCAGCAGCTTGGTAGTAGAAAGCTATGGCTACACCTTC; CDR3aa: CASSLVVESYGYTF
d_gene: TRBD2; v_gene: TRBV27; j_gene: TRBJ2-7; abundance: once; CDR3nt: TGTGCCAGCAGTCATTGGACTAGCCGGTACGAGCAGTACTTC; CDR3aa: CASSHWTSRYEQYF
d_gene: TRBD1; v_gene: TRBV6-2/TRBV6-3; j_gene: TRBJ2-1; abundance: few; CDR3nt: TGTGCCAGCAGTTGGGACAGGGTAGAAGAGCAGTTCTTC; CDR3aa: CASSWDRVEEQFF
d_gene: TRBD1; v_gene: TRBV5-4; j_gene: TRBJ1-2; abundance: once; CDR3nt: TGTGCCAGCAGCTTGAAGGGGGCAAGTATCTATAGCTACACCTTC; CDR3aa: CASSLKGASIYSYTF
d_gene: NA; v_gene: TRBV5-8; j_gene: TRBJ2-6; abundance: NA; CDR3nt: TGTGCCAGCAGCTTGGCTCCGGGGGCTGGGGCCAACGTCCTGACTTTC; CDR3aa: CASSLAPGAGANVLTF
d_gene: TRBD2; v_gene: TRBV9; j_gene: TRBJ2-1; abundance: NA; CDR3nt: TGTGCCAGCAGCGAGAGGGGGACTAGCGGGAAGGGCGAGCAGTTCTTC; CDR3aa: CASSERGTSGKGEQFF
d_gene: TRBD1; v_gene: TRBV5-1; j_gene: TRBJ2-7; abundance: NA; CDR3nt: TGCGCCAGCAGCGCTCCCGGGACAGGATCCTACGAGCAGTACTTC; CDR3aa: CASSAPGTGSYEQYF
d_gene: NA; v_gene: TRBV2; j_gene: TRBJ1-2; abundance: NA; CDR3nt: TGTGCCAGGACAGCGCGAGCTAACTATGGCTACACCTTC; CDR3aa: CARTARANYGYTF
d_gene: NA; v_gene: TRBV5-1; j_gene: TRBJ1-3; abundance: NA; CDR3nt: TGCGCCAGCAGCTCACAGTCTGGAAACACCATATATTTT; CDR3aa: CASSSQSGNTIYF
d_gene: TRBD1; v_gene: TRBV6-5; j_gene: TRBJ1-2; abundance: NA; CDR3nt: TGTGCCCACGGGCCCTCATGGAGGGGGCTTGGAGGCTACACCTTC; CDR3aa: CAHGPSWRGLGGYTF
d_gene: NA; v_gene: TRBV28; j_gene: TRBJ2-7; abundance: NA; CDR3nt: TGTGCCGGAGCCCGGCAGGGGAACAACTACGAGCAGTACTTC; CDR3aa: CAGARQGNNYEQYF
d_gene: TRBD2; v_gene: TRBV5-1; j_gene: TRBJ2-1; abundance: NA; CDR3nt: TGCGCCAGCAGCTTGGCTGGTAGCGGGAGCAATGAGCAGTTCTTC; CDR3aa: CASSLAGSGSNEQFF
d_gene: NA; v_gene: TRBV7-8; j_gene: TRBJ1-5; abundance: NA; CDR3nt: TGTGCCAGCAGCTTCCAGGGTAATCAGCCCCAGCATTTT; CDR3aa: CASSFQGNQPQHF
d_gene: TRBD1; v_gene: TRBV5-6; j_gene: TRBJ2-5; abundance: NA; CDR3nt: TGTGCCAGCAGCACGGGACAGGGATTTCAAGAGACCCAGTACTTC; CDR3aa: CASSTGQGFQETQYF
d_gene: NA; v_gene: TRBV19; j_gene: TRBJ1-1; abundance: many; CDR3nt: TGTGCCAGTAGTATAGGGTCAGGGTGGAGCACTGAAGCTTTCTTT; CDR3aa: CASSIGSGWSTEAFF
d_gene: TRBD1; v_gene: TRBV27; j_gene: TRBJ1-6; abundance: NA; CDR3nt: TGTGCCAGCAGTAAGCAGGGGGTCTATAATTCACCCCTCCACTTT; CDR3aa: CASSKQGVYNSPLHF
d_gene: TRBD1; v_gene: TRBV13; j_gene: TRBJ1-2; abundance: once; CDR3nt: TGTGCCAGCAGCCTAGGACAGGAGCTTAACTATGGCTACACCTTC; CDR3aa: CASSLGQELNYGYTF
d_gene: NA; v_gene: TRBV28; j_gene: TRBJ1-2; abundance: NA; CDR3nt: TGTGCCAGCACTCTCCCCAGGGGCAGCTATGGCTACACCTTC; CDR3aa: CASTLPRGSYGYTF
d_gene: TRBD1; v_gene: TRBV29-1; j_gene: TRBJ1-2; abundance: NA; CDR3nt: TGCAGCGTACCTCTGGGACAGGGATTAGGCTATGGCTACACCTTC; CDR3aa: CSVPLGQGLGYGYTF
d_gene: TRBD1; v_gene: TRBV6-5; j_gene: TRBJ2-7; abundance: NA; CDR3nt: TGTGCCAGCAGTTACCGGACAGGCAATAGGCACGAGCAGTACTTC; CDR3aa: CASSYRTGNRHEQYF
d_gene: NA; v_gene: TRBV5-6; j_gene: TRBJ2-7; abundance: NA; CDR3nt: TGTGCCAGCAGCTTGGACTCCAATCACTACGAGCAGTACTTC; CDR3aa: CASSLDSNHYEQYF
d_gene: NA; v_gene: TRBV7-8; j_gene: TRBJ1-1; abundance: NA; CDR3nt: TGTGCCAGCAGCTTAGTCGCAGGGGTGGGCACTGAAGCTTTCTTT; CDR3aa: CASSLVAGVGTEAFF
d_gene: TRBD2; v_gene: TRBV7-8; j_gene: TRBJ2-7; abundance: NA; CDR3nt: TGTGCCAGCAGCTTAGCCGGGAGGGCCTACGAGCAGTACTTC; CDR3aa: CASSLAGRAYEQYF
d_gene: TRBD1; v_gene: TRBV18; j_gene: TRBJ1-2; abundance: NA; CDR3nt: TGTGCCAGCTCACCCTTGGGACAGGGGGAATATGGCTACACCTTC; CDR3aa: CASSPLGQGEYGYTF
d_gene: TRBD1; v_gene: TRBV7-3; j_gene: TRBJ2-7; abundance: NA; CDR3nt: TGTGCCAGCAGCTCGGGACAGCTCAGCGAGCAGTACTTC; CDR3aa: CASSSGQLSEQYF
d_gene: NA; v_gene: TRBV9; j_gene: TRBJ1-1; abundance: NA; CDR3nt: TGTGCCAGCAGCCCCGGAGGGGACACTGAAGCTTTCTTT; CDR3aa: CASSPGGDTEAFF